Described below is a single T cell receptor beta chain sequence and its context. The data are from a study of blood T cell repertoires in COVID-19. Study background: PBMCs, B-cell-depleted T cells, or T cells were the source of the cDNA or gDNA that made up the material.

Germline V gene sequence: CDR1 LGHNT, CDR2 FRNRAP. This CDR3 contains 15 residues. V was clipped by 2 bases and J by 7 bases; unmatched bases: 5. Only in-frame clones appear in the TCRdb table, and some are missing; sequencing was by immunoSEQ multiplex PCR. The sample contains about 280,000 clones, 85% of which appear only once. The sequencing sample was made of PBMCs or T cells enriched from blood (not recorded which). The sequence was obtained from a woman in her forties or fifties who had recovered from COVID-19. V gene TRBV12-5 combines with J gene TRBJ1-4, with 9 bases that match TRBD1. CDR3 amino acids: CASGLTGGRGEKLFF. The CDR3 DNA sequence: TGTGCTAGTGGTTTGACAGGGGGCAGGGGTGAAAAACTGTTTTTT.